The 15 T cell receptor beta chains presented below share a single source sample, sequenced in a study of cytomegalovirus exposure and HLA in healthy donors. The data were produced by immunoSEQ multiplex PCR, yet TCRdb's version contains in-frame clones alone and is incomplete. The profile shows roughly 250,000 clones, around nine tenths of them singletons. The sequenced sample was PBMCs. These receptors originate from a young man in good health and CMV-seronegative.

In DNA form, the CDR3 reads TGTGCCAGCAGTTGGGGGGGGGAGACCCAGTACTTC. Encoded protein: CASSWGGETQYF. The chain employs TRBV6-5 and TRBJ2-5; 7 nucleotides align to TRBD2. After removal of 4 bases from V and 5 bases from J, the junction contained 1 base not matched to a gene. Germline CDR1 MNHEY, CDR2 SVGAGI. This CDR3 is 12 amino acids long.

The J gene is TRBJ1-6, the V gene TRBV5-8; D remains ambiguous. The CDR3 is made up of 13 amino acids. CDR1 and CDR2 from the germline V gene are SGHTS and YDEGEE. V gave up 3 bases and J gave up 10 bases, with 11 bases separating them. The CDR3 nucleotides read TGTGCCAGCAGCTCTACTAACCGGTCACCCCTCCACTTT. Its protein product is CASSSTNRSPLHF.

The rearrangement links TRBV18 to TRBJ1-5, with 7 bases aligning to TRBD1. Trimming cost V 6 bases and J 8 bases; bases outside gene matches: 19. CDR1 is KGHSH and CDR2 is LQKENI in the germline V gene. The CDR3 has 17 residues. CDR3 protein: CASSQMPGQLTIKPQHF. The CDR3 DNA reads as TGTGCCAGCTCCCAAATGCCGGGACAGCTCACAATCAAGCCCCAGCATTTT.

The genes are TRBV27 and TRBJ1-4; D is possibly TRBD1 (6 bases). Trimming removed 4 bases from V and 5 bases from J, with 14 bases in between. Germline V gene data show CDR1 as MNHEY and CDR2 as SMNVEV (reference sequence). CDR3 length equals 15 residues. The CDR3, as DNA: TGTGCCAGCAGTTCTTCAGGGGTTTGGAATGAAAAACTGTTTTTT. Protein product: CASSSSGVWNEKLFF. The full variable domain, with the rest looked up from reference TRBV27 and TRBJ1-4, is EAQVTQNPRYLITVTGKKLTVTCSQNMNHEYMSWYRQDPGLGLRQIYYSMNVEVTDKGDVPEGYKVSRKEKRNFPLILESPSPNQTSLYFCASSSSGVWNEKLFFGSGTQLSVL.

The V gene is TRBV30, the J gene TRBJ2-7; 8 bases map to TRBD2. The CDR3 spans 18 residues. V shed 4 bases and J 1 base; nucleotides not matched to a gene: 18. Germline loops: CDR1 GTSNPN, CDR2 SVGIG (reference sequence). The CDR3 loop reads CAWTTGVAGTPRSYEQYF. The CDR3 nucleotides are TGTGCCTGGACCACGGGGGTAGCGGGAACCCCCCGGTCCTACGAGCAGTACTTC.

This chain connects TRBV5-1 to TRBJ2-1; TRBD1 might be the D (6 bases). Trimming stripped 4 bases from V and 5 bases from J, with 16 bases between. CDR1 and CDR2 from the germline V gene are SGHRS and YFSETQ. The CDR3 contains 15 residues. The CDR3 here is CASSPRGGQNNEQFF. The CDR3, as DNA: TGCGCCAGCAGCCCCAGGGGTGGCCAAAACAATGAGCAGTTCTTC.

The chain has TRBV9 and TRBJ2-1; TRBD2 matches at 9 bases. CDR1 SGDLS and CDR2 YYNGEE come from the germline V gene. The CDR3 totals 15 residues. V shed 5 bases, J shed 8 bases, and the junction held 11 bases outside the gene matches. This CDR3 is CASSPGSSGSDEQFF. CDR3 bases: TGTGCCAGCAGTCCCGGGAGTAGCGGGAGCGATGAGCAGTTCTTC.

CDR3 DNA: TGTGCCAGTAGTATAGACGGGATCGGAGGCAATCAGCCCCAGCATTTT. It specifies CASSIDGIGGNQPQHF. The rearrangement joins TRBV19 to TRBJ1-5; no definite D call. The ends were cut back, 0 bases at V and 2 bases at J, with 11 bases in the middle. There are 16 residues in the CDR3. The germline gives CDR1 LNHDA, CDR2 SQIVND (reference sequence).

A remark on this clone: The sample has other DNA sequences that encode this CDR3 too. For the CDR3, the DNA is TGTGCCTGGAGCCAGGGGGCGTGGACTGAAGCTTTCTTT. It yields the protein CAWSQGAWTEAFF. The chain couples TRBV30 to TRBJ1-1; 8 bases are shared with TRBD1. CDR3 length: 13 residues. Germline CDR1 is GTSNPN and CDR2 is SVGIG (reference sequence). Trimming removed 3 bases from V and 5 bases from J; junction bases left unmatched: 5. Together with reference TRBV30 and TRBJ1-1, the CDR3 gives the full variable domain: SQTIHQWPATLVQPVGSPLSLECTVEGTSNPNLYWYRQAAGRGLQLLFYSVGIGQISSEVPQNLSASRPQDRQFILSSKKLLLSDSGFYLCAWSQGAWTEAFFGQGTRLTVV.

The rearrangement joins TRBV28 to TRBJ1-5; unclear D gene. Trimming took off 10 bases at V and 0 bases at J, with 13 bases between the two ends. This CDR3 is built from 14 residues. Germline CDR1 and CDR2: MDHEN and SYDVKM. The CDR3 loop is CATHTDYSNQPQHF. The DNA for the CDR3 is TGTGCCACCCATACAGATTATAGCAATCAGCCCCAGCATTTT.

The chain uses TRBV7-3 and TRBJ2-1, with D maybe TRBD2 (6 bases). Trimming took off 4 bases at V and 0 bases at J, with 13 bases between the two ends. This CDR3 spans 16 amino acids. CDR1 is SGHTA and CDR2 is FQGTGA in the germline V gene. CDR3 in amino acids: CASSSRAGGSYNEQFF. The CDR3 DNA is TGTGCCAGCAGCTCGCGAGCGGGCGGCTCCTACAATGAGCAGTTCTTC.

J is TRBJ2-5 and V is TRBV27; D is unresolved. Germline values: CDR1 MNHEY, CDR2 SMNVEV (reference sequence). Trimming left V 3 bases short and J 5 bases short, with 10 bases between. The CDR3 spans 13 residues. The CDR3 protein is CASSFRMVETQYF. DNA of the CDR3: TGTGCCAGCAGTTTCAGGATGGTGGAGACCCAGTACTTC.

The CDR3 DNA follows: TGTGCCAGTAGTTGGGACAGACGACGGGCCCAGCATTTT. This encodes CASSWDRRRAQHF. J is TRBJ1-5 and V is TRBV19, with TRBD1 matching 7 bases. The V gene's germline CDR1 is LNHDA and CDR2 SQIVND (reference sequence). V shed 5 bases, J shed 11 bases, and the junction held 9 bases outside the gene matches. The CDR3 length is 13 residues.

This clone was recorded a few times. The chain joins TRBV15 to TRBJ2-5; unclear D gene. Germline CDR1 and CDR2: LNHNV and YYDKDF (reference sequence). V lost 0 bases, J lost 5 bases, and 7 bases lay in between. The CDR3 loop spans 13 amino acids. The CDR3 DNA reads TGTGCCACCAGCAGAGATTCCGGGGAGACCCAGTACTTC. Its translation: CATSRDSGETQYF.

The chain recombines TRBV4-2 with TRBJ1-5; TRBD1 might be the D (5 bases). This CDR3 is built from 17 residues. Germline V gene sequence: CDR1 LGHNA, CDR2 YNFKEQ. V lost 0 bases, J lost 3 bases, and 15 bases lay in between. The CDR3 nucleotides are TGTGCCAGCAGCCAAGATAAAGGGGCAGGGTACAATCAGCCCCAGCATTTT. This translates into CASSQDKGAGYNQPQHF.